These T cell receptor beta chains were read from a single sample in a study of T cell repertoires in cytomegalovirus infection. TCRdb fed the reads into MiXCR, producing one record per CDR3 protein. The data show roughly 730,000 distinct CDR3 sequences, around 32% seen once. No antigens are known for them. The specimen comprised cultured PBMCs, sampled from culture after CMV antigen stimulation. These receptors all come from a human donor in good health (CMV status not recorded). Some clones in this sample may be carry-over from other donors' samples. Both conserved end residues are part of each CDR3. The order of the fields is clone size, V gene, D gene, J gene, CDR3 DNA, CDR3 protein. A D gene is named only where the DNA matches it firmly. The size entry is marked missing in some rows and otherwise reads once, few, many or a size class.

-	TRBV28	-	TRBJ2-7	TGTGCCAGCAGTTTCGCGAACGAGCAGTACTTC	CASSFANEQYF
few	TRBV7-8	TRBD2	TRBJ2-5	TGTGCCAGCAGCCCAACGCGAGTCCTACTAGCGGGAAAAGAGACCCAGTACTTC	CASSPTRVLLAGKETQYF
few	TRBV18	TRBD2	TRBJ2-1	TGTGCCAGCTCACTCCGGGACGGTCTCTTAGCGGGGTACAATGAGCAGTTCTTC	CASSLRDGLLAGYNEQFF
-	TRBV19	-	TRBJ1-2	TGTGCCAGTAGATTGGCAGCCTATGGTCCCTATGGCTACACCTTC	CASRLAAYGPYGYTF
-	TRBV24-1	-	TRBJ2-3	TGTGCCACCGCCAAGGACAGCACAGATACGCAGTATTTT	CATAKDSTDTQYF
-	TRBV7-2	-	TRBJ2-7	TGTGCCAGCAGCTCCGACAGGTACTCCTACGAGCAGTACTTC	CASSSDRYSYEQYF
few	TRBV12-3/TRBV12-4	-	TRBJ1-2	TGTGCCAGCAGTTCCCGCTACCCCCGGGGGTTAGCTGACTCTGGCTACACCTTC	CASSSRYPRGLADSGYTF
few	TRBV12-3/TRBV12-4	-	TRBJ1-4	TGTGCCAGCAGTTTAGGGGGGGTAGTGTTTTTT	CASSLGGVVFF
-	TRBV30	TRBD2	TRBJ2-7	TGTGCCCTAGCGGGAGGCTCCTACGAGCAGTACTTC	CALAGGSYEQYF
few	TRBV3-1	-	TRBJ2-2	TGTGCCAGCAGCCAAGGCGGGGCCGGAACCGGGGAGCTGTTTTTT	CASSQGGAGTGELFF
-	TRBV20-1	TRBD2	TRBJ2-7	TGCAGTGCTAGATGGTGGGGCGGGGGGCCCTACGAGCAGTACTTC	CSARWWGGGPYEQYF
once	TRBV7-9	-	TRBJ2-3	TGTGCCAGCAGCAGTTTGAGGGGGGTCACAGATACGCAGTATTTT	CASSSLRGVTDTQYF
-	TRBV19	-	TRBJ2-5	TGTGCCAGTAGTCTTCCCTACCAAGAGACCCAGTACTTC	CASSLPYQETQYF
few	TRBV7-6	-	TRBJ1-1	TGTGCCAGCAGCCCGGAGCGCAGCATGAACACTGAAGCTTTCTTT	CASSPERSMNTEAFF
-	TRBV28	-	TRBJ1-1	TGTGCCAGCAGACCCAGGACAGCCACTGAAGCTTTCTTT	CASRPRTATEAFF
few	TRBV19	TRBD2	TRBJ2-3	TGTGCCAGTAGTATCGGACTAGCTCCTACGCAGTATTTT	CASSIGLAPTQYF
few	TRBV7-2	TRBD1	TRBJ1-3	TGTGCCAGCAGCTCACAGGGGCCTCCTGGAAACACCATATATTTT	CASSSQGPPGNTIYF
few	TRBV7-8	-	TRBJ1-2	TGTGCCAGCAGCCCAGCCCTAGGGTCGTATGGCTACACCTTC	CASSPALGSYGYTF